Listed here are 27 T cell receptor beta chains from one sample, sequenced in a study of T cell clonality in common variable immunodeficiency. Some clones are missing from TCRdb's copy, which holds only in-frame ones; the method was immunoSEQ multiplex PCR. Sampling found 75,000 to 85,000 clones, none seen once. What was sequenced was peripheral blood mononuclear cells. The receptors come from a person aged 18 to 75 in good health.

This clone appeared many times. Read data end 3 residues before the CDR3 end; the end is taken from the germline J gene. The rearrangement uses TRBV5-4 and TRBJ2-1, with D possibly being TRBD1 (6 bases). This CDR3 comprises 16 residues. V lost 0 bases, J lost 0 bases, and 10 bases lay in between. Germline CDR1 reads SGHNT; CDR2 reads YYREEE (reference sequence). CDR3 DNA, as far as it was read: TGTGCCAGCAGCTTGGGTGGGACACCCTCCTACAATGAG. It yields the protein CASSLGGTPSYNE. The whole CDR3 is CASSLGGTPSYNEQFF.

This clone has a count of ten or more. The read comes to an end 3 residues before the CDR3 does, leaving the germline J gene to fill in the end. This chain joins TRBV10-3 and TRBJ2-2; 14 bases align to TRBD2. There are 17 residues in the CDR3. CDR1 and CDR2 from the germline V gene are ENHRY and SYGVKD. The V segment lost 4 bases and the J segment 6 bases; nucleotides outside the gene matches: 7. The CDR3 loop reads CAISAGTSGRVAGELFF. CDR3 bases read: TGTGCCATCAGTGCCGGGACTAGCGGGAGAGTAGCCGGGGAG.

Concerning this clone: This sequence may be a read error, since a much larger clone differs from it by one base. The CDR3 reads CTSSTDNRYEQYF. The CDR3 bases that were read are TGTACCAGTAGTACCGACAACCGCTACGAG. The chain recombines TRBV19 with TRBJ2-7, with D unclear. The read comes to an end 3 residues before the CDR3 does, leaving the germline J gene to fill in the end. CDR3 length: 13 residues. In germline, CDR1 is LNHDA, CDR2 SQIVND (reference sequence). The variable domain in full, with the rest retrieved from reference TRBV19 and TRBJ2-7, is DGGITQSPKYLFRKEGQNVTLSCEQNLNHDAMYWYRQDPGQGLRLIYYSQIVNDFQKGDIAEGYSVSREKKESFPLTVTSAQKNPTAFYLCTSSTDNRYEQYFGPGTRLTVT.

This clone came up many times. CDR3 DNA (partial): TGTGCCAGCAGAGAAGACAACCTGTTAAACGAG. Its protein product is CASREDNLLNE. In full, the CDR3 is CASREDNLLNEQYF. The chain uses TRBV6-2 or TRBV6-3 and TRBJ2-7; D call uncertain. The read ends 3 residues shy of where the CDR3 ends; the end is completed using the germline J gene. Germline V gene lookup returns CDR1 MNHEY and CDR2 SVGEGT. This CDR3 is 14 amino acids long. V shed 6 bases and J shed 5 bases, with 17 bases lying between them.

This clone was seen at least ten times. The CDR3 extends 3 residues past the end of the read, so its final part is completed from the germline J gene. The chain combines TRBV19 with TRBJ2-7, with TRBD2 identical over 11 bases. Germline-derived CDR1 and CDR2 are LNHDA and SQIVND (reference sequence). Unmatched junction bases numbered 1, after V lost 0 bases and J lost 3 bases. The CDR3 is 15 amino acids. The covered CDR3 bases are TGTGCCAGTAGTATAGAACTAGCGGGGGACTACGAG. Its protein is CASSIELAGDYE. The full CDR3 reads CASSIELAGDYEQYF.

This clone has only a few counts. This may be a read error, as it is one base from a much larger clone. The read ends 3 residues shy of where the CDR3 ends; the end is completed using the germline J gene. V and J are TRBV11-2 and TRBJ2-5; D is possibly TRBD2 (5 bases). Germline CDR1 reads SGHAT; CDR2 reads FQNNGV. The CDR3 spans 15 residues. CDR3 sequence: CASSPIKDFQGTQYF. The sequenced part of the CDR3 DNA is TGTGCCAGCAGTCCCATAAAGGACTTCCAAGGGACC. The full variable domain, in which reference TRBV11-2 and TRBJ2-5 provide the parts outside the CDR3, is EAGVAQSPRYKIIEKRQSVAFWCNPISGHATLYWYQQILGQGPKLLIQFQNNGVVDDSQLPKDRFSAERLKGVDSTLKIQPAKLEDSAVYLCASSPIKDFQGTQYFGPGTRLLVL.

This clone was observed many times. The DNA ends 3 residues before the CDR3 does, and the rest of the CDR3 is filled in from the germline J gene. V usage is TRBV30 and J usage is TRBJ2-7; 7 bases align to TRBD2. Looked up from germline, CDR1 is GTSNPN and CDR2 is SVGIG (reference sequence). J was trimmed by 3 bases and V by 3 bases; bases with no gene match: 5. The CDR3 is 13 amino acids. The CDR3 spells CAWSQGLNYEQYF. CDR3 DNA (partial): TGTGCCTGGAGCCAGGGACTAAACTACGAG.

This clone occurred many times. The read ends 3 residues before the CDR3 terminus; that terminus is restored from the germline J gene. The chain couples TRBV7-9 to TRBJ2-5, with TRBD1 identical over 9 bases. This CDR3 comprises 15 residues. Germline CDR1 and CDR2: SEHNR and FQNEAQ (reference sequence). Trimming removed 2 bases from V and 5 bases from J; junction bases left unmatched: 6. The CDR3 here is CASSLMDRGGETQYF. CDR3 bases read: TGTGCCAGCAGCTTAATGGACAGGGGTGGGGAGACC.

Many counts were recorded for this clone. The read ends 3 residues shy of where the CDR3 ends; the end is completed using the germline J gene. The chain links TRBV7-8 to TRBJ2-1; D is possibly TRBD2 (6 bases). Per germline, CDR1 SGHVS and CDR2 FQNEAQ. The CDR3 length is 16 residues. The V end was cut by 5 bases, the J end by 1 base, with 15 bases between. CDR3 in amino acids: CASSRRGPTSYNEQFF. The CDR3 bases that were read are TGTGCCAGCAGCCGGCGGGGACCTACTTCCTACAATGAG.

At least ten counts were recorded for this clone. Sequencing ends 3 residues short of the CDR3 end; the germline J gene provides the rest. The V and J genes are TRBV30 and TRBJ2-3; D ambiguous. Deletions cut 1 base from V and 2 bases from J, with 7 bases between. The CDR3 covers 13 residues. The germline gives CDR1 GTSNPN, CDR2 SVGIG (reference sequence). The chain's CDR3 is CAWSGANTDTQYF. Incomplete CDR3 DNA: TGTGCCTGGAGTGGGGCGAACACAGATACG.

This clone was picked up many times. A read error may account for a junction end that differs from germline. The read halts 3 residues ahead of the CDR3 end, with the missing end drawn from the germline J gene. The chain carries TRBV4-2 and TRBJ2-7; D gene uncertain. CDR1 and CDR2 from the germline V gene are LGHNA and YNFKEQ. This CDR3 comprises 14 residues. The CDR3 is CASSPGIGSYEQYF. The sequenced CDR3 bases are TGCGCCAGCAGCCCAGGAATTGGGTCCTACGAG.

This clone was seen many times. The CDR3 end falls 3 residues outside the read, so it is completed with the germline J gene. This sequence joins TRBV28 and TRBJ2-1; 8 bases agree with TRBD1. The V segment lost 1 base and the J segment 7 bases; nucleotides outside the gene matches: 9. The CDR3 consists of 16 residues. CDR1 is MDHEN, CDR2 SYDVKM, per germline. The CDR3 bases that were read are TGTGCCAGCAGTTTATCGAGGACAGGGTTTACAAATGAG. It translates to CASSLSRTGFTNE. The whole CDR3 reads CASSLSRTGFTNEQFF.

This clone was seen ten or more times. The chain's CDR3 is CASSLARGYNEQFF. The DNA read from the CDR3 is TGTGCCAGCAGCTTAGCGCGCGGGTACAATGAG. The rearrangement joins TRBV7-9 to TRBJ2-1, with D possibly matching TRBD2 (5 bases). The read finishes 3 residues shy of the CDR3 end, and the germline J gene is used to complete it. This CDR3 is 14 amino acids long. Germline V gene data show CDR1 as SEHNR and CDR2 as FQNEAQ (reference sequence). Trimming left V 0 bases short and J 4 bases short, with 7 bases between.

The sample holds many counts of this clone. The CDR3 end lies 3 residues beyond the end of the read and is filled in from the germline J gene. V gene TRBV19 combines with J gene TRBJ1-5; D remains unclear. The CDR3 is 12 amino acids. From germline, CDR1 is LNHDA and CDR2 SQIVND (reference sequence). V lost 10 bases and J 6 bases, leaving 13 bases between the germline ends. CDR3 amino acids: CATTVAGQPQHF. CDR3 DNA (partial): TGTGCCACTACAGTAGCGGGTCAGCCC.

This clone was recorded at least ten times. The read finishes 3 residues shy of the CDR3 end, and the germline J gene is used to complete it. The chain combines TRBV20-1 with TRBJ2-7, with a possible D match to TRBD2 (6 bases). CDR1 and CDR2 from the germline V gene are DFQATT and SNEGSKA (reference sequence). V lost 7 bases and J lost 2, with 15 bases in between. CDR3 length: 13 residues. The CDR3 bases that were read are TGCAGTGTTCCGGGACTTCAAACCTACGAG. Amino acids: CSVPGLQTYE. The full CDR3 reads CSVPGLQTYEQYF.

This clone was seen repeatedly, ten times or more. The DNA ends 3 residues before the CDR3 does, and the rest of the CDR3 is filled in from the germline J gene. V usage is TRBV5-4 and J usage is TRBJ2-3, with D possibly matching TRBD2 (6 bases). In germline, CDR1 is SGHNT, CDR2 YYREEE (reference sequence). The length of the CDR3 is 14 residues. Trimming removed 4 bases at V and 2 bases at J, with 11 bases between. CDR3 sequence reads: CASSPRTITDTQYF. The covered CDR3 bases are TGTGCCAGCAGCCCACGGACTATCACAGATACG.

This clone occurred many times. The read terminates 3 residues ahead of where the CDR3 ends, so the germline J gene completes it. The chain joins TRBV4-2 to TRBJ2-1; a possible D gene is TRBD2 (6 bases). Trimming took off 2 bases at V and 0 bases at J, with 23 bases between the two ends. Looked up from germline, CDR1 is LGHNA and CDR2 is YNFKEQ. This CDR3 has 20 amino acids. CDR3 region: CASSQRPIGTHSSSYNEQFF. The covered CDR3 bases are TGTGCCAGCAGCCAAAGACCTATAGGGACTCATTCCAGCTCCTACAATGAG.

This clone was recorded many times. The CDR3 end falls 3 residues outside the read, so it is completed with the germline J gene. The genes are TRBV7-8 and TRBJ2-3, with TRBD2 matching 11 bases. This CDR3 is 16 amino acids long. Trimming took 2 bases from V and 2 from J; bases not matched to a gene: 3. The germline gives CDR1 SGHVS, CDR2 FQNEAQ. CDR3 protein: CASSLRLAGSTDTQYF. CDR3 DNA, as far as it was read: TGTGCCAGCAGCTTAAGACTAGCGGGGTCCACAGATACG.

This clone was seen ten or more times. Read data end 3 residues before the CDR3 end; the end is taken from the germline J gene. V usage is TRBV6-2 or TRBV6-3 and J usage is TRBJ2-7; 14 nucleotides match TRBD2. This CDR3 is built from 17 residues. CDR1 is MNHEY, CDR2 SVGEGT, per germline. V dropped 5 bases and J dropped 2; count of bases not matched to a gene: 8. CDR3 DNA (partial): TGTGCCAGCAGTCCCCCCCCGACTAGCGGGAGGGCCTACGAG. This encodes CASSPPPTSGRAYE. The whole CDR3 region reads CASSPPPTSGRAYEQYF.

This clone has at least ten counts. The read terminates 3 residues ahead of where the CDR3 ends, so the germline J gene completes it. This chain uses TRBV7-2 with TRBJ2-5; 7 bases agree with TRBD1. V lost 8 bases and J lost 1; bases outside the gene matches: 10. This CDR3 is built from 15 residues. The germline V gene has CDR1 SGHTA and CDR2 FQGNSA. The part of the CDR3 DNA that was read is TGTGCCAGCCGCGAGGGGGCCGCCTTCCAAGAGACC. It encodes CASREGAAFQET. The entire CDR3 protein is CASREGAAFQETQYF.

Ten or more counts support this clone. The DNA ends 3 residues before the CDR3 does, and the rest of the CDR3 is filled in from the germline J gene. The chain combines TRBV20-1 with TRBJ2-3; TRBD2 aligns across 10 bases. The CDR3 is made up of 14 amino acids. Trimming took 6 bases from V and 4 from J; bases not matched to a gene: 7. Germline CDR1 reads DFQATT; CDR2 reads SNEGSKA (reference sequence). The CDR3 sequence: CSAPSLAGPDTQYF. CDR3 DNA (partial): TGCAGTGCCCCGTCACTAGCGGGGCCAGATACG.

There are many counts of this clone. The read ends 3 residues shy of where the CDR3 ends; the end is completed using the germline J gene. V and J are TRBV6-1 and TRBJ2-4, with D uncertain. Trimming removed 1 base from V and 0 bases from J, with 10 bases in between. CDR1 and CDR2 from the germline V gene are MNHNS and SASEGT. There are 16 residues in the CDR3. This chain's CDR3 is CASSEGGFLAKNIQYF. CDR3 DNA, as far as it was read: TGTGCCAGCAGTGAAGGAGGTTTCCTAGCCAAAAACATT.

In this sample, this clone turned up many times. The read ends 3 residues shy of where the CDR3 ends; the end is completed using the germline J gene. The chain carries TRBV19 and TRBJ2-3, with D possibly TRBD2 on 6 matching bases. This CDR3 spans 15 amino acids. The germline CDR1 and CDR2 sequences are LNHDA and SQIVND (reference sequence). V was shortened by 4 bases and J by 0 bases, with 11 bases between the two germline ends. The CDR3 bases that were read are TGTGCCAGTAGTAACAAAGGAGGGAGCACAGATACG. Its protein product is CASSNKGGSTDT. Given in full, the CDR3 is CASSNKGGSTDTQYF.

This clone was counted at least ten times. The CDR3 end lies 3 residues beyond the end of the read and is filled in from the germline J gene. V gene TRBV20-1 combines with J gene TRBJ2-3; TRBD1 agrees at 9 bases. The CDR3 runs to 16 residues. The germline V gene has CDR1 DFQATT and CDR2 SNEGSKA (reference sequence). Trimming cost V 4 bases and J 4 bases; bases outside gene matches: 12. The DNA read from the CDR3 is TGCAGTGCTAACCCGAGGGGGACAGGGAGGGCAGATACG. As protein: CSANPRGTGRADT. The whole CDR3 protein reads CSANPRGTGRADTQYF.

By share of the sample, this clone is medium-sized. The read falls 3 residues short of the CDR3 end, and the missing part is taken from the germline J gene. The chain combines TRBV10-3 with TRBJ2-1, with D possibly matching TRBD2 (6 bases). The CDR3 sequence is 13 residues long. Germline V gene data show CDR1 as ENHRY and CDR2 as SYGVKD. V was cut by 9 bases and J by 8 bases, with 17 bases left in between. The CDR3 sequence: CAIRDSYNDEQFF. The DNA read from the CDR3 is TGTGCCATTAGGGACTCGTATAACGATGAG.

This clone came up many times. The sequence runs out 3 residues before the end of the CDR3; the remainder is reconstructed from the germline J gene. V usage is TRBV14 and J usage is TRBJ2-5; weak D call: TRBD2 (6 bases). The germline CDR1 and CDR2 sequences are SGHDN and FVKESK. The V end was cut by 1 base, the J end by 5 bases, with 26 bases between. This CDR3 comprises 19 residues. CDR3 DNA, as far as it was read: TGTGCCAGCAGCCAAGCCCCTACTTATGACGGGACTGGGGGGGAGACC. Encoded protein: CASSQAPTYDGTGGET. From start to end, the CDR3 is CASSQAPTYDGTGGETQYF.

This clone came up many times. The read gets to within 3 residues of the CDR3 end, and the germline J gene fills in the rest. V is TRBV7-3 and J is TRBJ2-3; no firm D call. The CDR3 sequence is 13 residues long. V was pared by 5 bases and J by 5 bases, with 11 bases between. CDR1 is SGHTA and CDR2 is FQGTGA in the germline V gene. CDR3 bases read: TGTGCCAGCAGCCACTTATCTGGAGATACG. This gives the protein CASSHLSGDT. The complete CDR3 reads CASSHLSGDTQYF.